These 22 T cell receptor beta chains were all obtained from the same sample, sequenced in a study of blood T cell repertoires in COVID-19. The method was immunoSEQ multiplex PCR; TCRdb's version includes in-frame clones alone and lacks a portion of them. The table has some 300,000 clones, about nine tenths seen once. Sequencing was carried out using PBMCs or T cells enriched from blood (not recorded which). Every receptor here comes from a woman aged 40 to 55 who had recovered from COVID-19.

This chain joins TRBV6-5 and TRBJ1-5; TRBD1 agrees at 7 bases. The CDR3 has 14 amino acids. CDR1 and CDR2 (germline): MNHEY, SVGAGI. V trimming: 6 bases; J trimming: 3 bases; junction bases outside the gene matches: 5. The DNA of the CDR3 is TGTGCCAGCAGACGTACAGGGGACAATCAGCCCCAGCATTTT. It is translated as CASRRTGDNQPQHF.

The chain carries TRBV7-3 and TRBJ2-3; the D gene is possibly TRBD2 (7 bases). Trimming cost V 1 base and J 3 bases, with 11 bases left between them. The CDR3 totals 15 residues. CDR1 SGHTA and CDR2 FQGTGA come from the germline V gene. This chain's CDR3 is CASSLKGGRTDTQYF. The CDR3 nucleotides are TGTGCCAGCAGCTTAAAGGGGGGGCGAACAGATACGCAGTATTTT.

This chain uses TRBV6-2 or TRBV6-3 with TRBJ2-7, with 12 bases matching TRBD2. Germline V gives CDR1 MNHEY, CDR2 SVGEGT. The CDR3 loop spans 16 amino acids. J gave up 0 bases and V 5 bases, and 5 bases lay outside the gene matches. The CDR3 DNA sequence: TGTGCCAGCAGTAAGACTAGCGGGGGCTCCTCCTACGAGCAGTACTTC. This codes for CASSKTSGGSSYEQYF.

This clone was detected once. The chain recombines TRBV6-5 with TRBJ1-6; D is ambiguous. Germline V CDR1 and CDR2: MNHEY, SVGAGI. Trimming removed 0 bases from V and 7 bases from J, with 4 bases in between. CDR3 length: 13 amino acids. The CDR3: CASSYSRNSPLHF. The CDR3 DNA reads as TGTGCCAGCAGTTACTCGAGGAATTCACCCCTCCACTTT.

The chain is built from TRBV4-2 and TRBJ2-1, with 15 bases aligning to TRBD2. After removal of 0 bases from V and 2 bases from J, the junction contained 2 bases not matched to a gene. The CDR3 totals 18 residues. CDR1 LGHNA and CDR2 YNFKEQ come from the germline V gene. The CDR3 nucleotides are TGTGCCAGCAGCCAAGAGGGACTAGCGGGAGGACCCTACAATGAGCAGTTCTTC. This translates into CASSQEGLAGGPYNEQFF.

In this sample, this clone turned up once. The gene calls are TRBV19 and TRBJ1-2; 8 bases map to TRBD1. V gave up 1 base and J gave up 5 bases; unmatched junction bases: 6. Germline CDR1 and CDR2: LNHDA and SQIVND (reference sequence). CDR3 length: 15 amino acids. The CDR3 loop is CASSIVDRGSYGYTF. The DNA of the CDR3 is TGTGCCAGTAGTATAGTTGACAGGGGCAGTTATGGCTACACCTTC.

This rearrangement joins TRBV6-5 to TRBJ1-5; 8 nucleotides align to TRBD1. Germline V gene data show CDR1 as MNHEY and CDR2 as SVGAGI. With 6 bases clipped from V and 7 bases from J, the junction kept 11 bases outside the gene matches. This CDR3 region has 15 residues. The CDR3 DNA reads TGTGCCAGCAGACCCGCGACAGGGGAGAGGCAGCCCCAGCATTTT. It codes for CASRPATGERQPQHF.

The chain joins TRBV6-5 to TRBJ1-2; TRBD1 is a possible D gene (5 bases). V lost 5 bases and J 8 bases, leaving 12 bases between the germline ends. The length of the CDR3 is 12 residues. Germline assignment: CDR1 MNHEY and CDR2 SVGAGI. CDR3 DNA sequence: TGTGCCAGCAGTCTCCAGGGTAACGGCTACACCTTC. Translation gives CASSLQGNGYTF.

V and J are TRBV7-2 and TRBJ1-6; TRBD1 matches 9 bases. Unmatched junction bases numbered 6, after V lost 5 bases and J lost 10 bases. Germline V lookup: CDR1 SGHTA, CDR2 FQGNSA. This CDR3 spans 14 amino acids. Here the CDR3 reads CASSIRDRDSPLHF. Here the CDR3 DNA reads TGTGCCAGCAGCATCCGGGACAGGGACTCACCCCTCCACTTT.

The J gene is TRBJ1-2, the V gene TRBV4-3, with no clear D. Trimming cost V 4 bases and J 5 bases, with 17 bases left between them. The CDR3 runs to 15 residues. Germline V lookup: CDR1 LGHNA, CDR2 YSLEER. In DNA, the CDR3 is TGCGCCAGCAGCCCCACTCCAGGCTTCGCTTATGGCTACACCTTC. Amino acids: CASSPTPGFAYGYTF.

This clone was recorded only once. The gene calls are TRBV7-9 and TRBJ1-2; 9 bases match TRBD1. The CDR3 runs to 15 residues. Germline V gene sequence: CDR1 SEHNR, CDR2 FQNEAQ (reference sequence). After removal of 5 bases from V and 7 bases from J, the junction contained 11 bases not matched to a gene. In nucleotides, the CDR3 is TGTGCCAGCAGCCCCGACGGGACAGGGAGGAGTGGCTACACCTTC. Its translation: CASSPDGTGRSGYTF.

V usage is TRBV30 and J usage is TRBJ2-7; weak D call: TRBD2 (5 bases). The CDR3 totals 15 residues. V was cut by 0 bases and J by 6 bases, with 18 bases left in between. Per germline, CDR1 GTSNPN and CDR2 SVGIG (reference sequence). This chain's CDR3 is CAWSVLLGGPLEQYF. The CDR3 DNA sequence: TGTGCCTGGAGTGTACTTTTGGGCGGGCCGCTCGAGCAGTACTTC. Filled out from reference TRBV30 and TRBJ2-7, the complete variable domain reads SQTIHQWPATLVQPVGSPLSLECTVEGTSNPNLYWYRQAAGRGLQLLFYSVGIGQISSEVPQNLSASRPQDRQFILSSKKLLLSDSGFYLCAWSVLLGGPLEQYFGPGTRLTVT.

This clone has only a few counts. This chain connects TRBV9 to TRBJ2-2; 13 bases agree with TRBD2. Germline-derived CDR1 and CDR2 are SGDLS and YYNGEE. J lost 1 base, V lost 1 base, and 4 bases had no gene match. The CDR3 consists of 18 residues. The CDR3 DNA sequence: TGTGCCAGCAGCGTAACCCGGACTAGCGGGAGGAACACCGGGGAGCTGTTTTTT. This translates into CASSVTRTSGRNTGELFF.

J is TRBJ2-1 and V is TRBV5-1; 14 nucleotides line up with TRBD2. V lost 4 bases to trimming and J lost 5 bases; unmatched junction nucleotides: 11. Germline V CDR1 and CDR2: SGHRS, YFSETQ. The CDR3 totals 18 residues. The CDR3 loop is CASSGIGTSGRGDNEQFF. In DNA, the CDR3 is TGCGCCAGCAGCGGAATCGGGACTAGCGGGAGAGGGGACAATGAGCAGTTCTTC.

The CDR3 spells CASSSTSVGGTDTQYF. CDR3 bases: TGTGCCAGCAGCTCAACTAGCGTGGGGGGCACAGATACGCAGTATTTT. The chain links TRBV7-2 to TRBJ2-3, with 7 bases aligning to TRBD2. This CDR3 has 16 residues. From germline, CDR1 is SGHTA and CDR2 FQGNSA. V shed 4 bases and J 1 base; nucleotides not matched to a gene: 8.

This chain links TRBV28 with TRBJ1-4; 8 nucleotides match TRBD1. The CDR3 runs to 15 residues. The V gene's germline CDR1 is MDHEN and CDR2 SYDVKM. V was clipped by 4 bases and J by 3 bases; unmatched bases: 4. Written as DNA, the CDR3 is TGTGCCAGCAGTTGGCCACAGGGGGCTAATGAAAAACTGTTTTTT. This sequence encodes CASSWPQGANEKLFF.

The chain links TRBV14 to TRBJ2-1, with D maybe TRBD2 (7 bases). Looked up from germline, CDR1 is SGHDN and CDR2 is FVKESK. V gave up 1 base and J gave up 9 bases, with 13 bases separating them. This CDR3 is built from 14 residues. The CDR3 DNA reads TGTGCCAGCAGCCAAGGGGGGGGCGGCACTGAGCAGTTCTTC. Translated: CASSQGGGGTEQFF.

This chain links TRBV30 with TRBJ2-7; 9 bases align to TRBD1. The CDR3 extends over 14 amino acids. The germline CDR1 and CDR2 sequences are GTSNPN and SVGIG (reference sequence). With V trimmed by 2 bases and J by 6 bases, 8 bases remained unmatched. The CDR3 sequence: CAWSLGTGQREQYF. As DNA, the CDR3 is TGTGCCTGGAGTCTCGGGACAGGGCAGCGCGAGCAGTACTTC.

The chain employs TRBV6-5 and TRBJ2-1; TRBD2 matches at 11 bases. CDR1 is MNHEY, CDR2 SVGAGI, per germline. The CDR3 is 15 residues long. Unmatched junction bases numbered 9, after V lost 11 bases and J lost 3 bases. The CDR3 loop is CAATLGLAVYNEQFF. The CDR3 DNA reads TGTGCCGCGACCCTGGGACTAGCGGTCTACAATGAGCAGTTCTTC.

V usage is TRBV18 and J usage is TRBJ1-4, with 7 bases aligning to TRBD1. The CDR3 loop spans 15 amino acids. The trim removed 6 bases at V and 4 bases at J, leaving 8 bases unmatched. CDR1 and CDR2 from the germline V gene are KGHSH and LQKENI. The CDR3: CASSPSGTVNEKLFF. The CDR3 DNA reads as TGTGCCAGCTCCCCCTCGGGGACAGTTAATGAAAAACTGTTTTTT. The variable domain in full, with the rest retrieved from reference TRBV18 and TRBJ1-4, is NAGVMQNPRHLVRRRGQEARLRCSPMKGHSHVYWYRQLPEEGLKFMVYLQKENIIDESGMPKERFSAEFPKEGPSILRIQQVVRGDSAAYFCASSPSGTVNEKLFFGSGTQLSVL.

The CDR3 coding sequence is TGTGCCAGCTCACCACCGGCCAGTGCGAACACTGAAGCTTTCTTT. Protein sequence: CASSPPASANTEAFF. The rearrangement joins TRBV18 to TRBJ1-1, with D unclear. Germline loops: CDR1 KGHSH, CDR2 LQKENI. V was cut by 0 bases and J by 1 base, with 9 bases left in between. This CDR3 region has 15 residues.

The CDR3 coding sequence is TGTGCCAGCAGTTCCTTCCTCGACAGGGCGGGTGTCTATGGCTACACCTTC. This sequence encodes CASSSFLDRAGVYGYTF. J is TRBJ1-2 and V is TRBV27; TRBD1 aligns across 7 bases. CDR1 is MNHEY and CDR2 is SMNVEV in the germline V gene (reference sequence). With V trimmed by 4 bases and J by 4 bases, 15 bases remained unmatched. This CDR3 comprises 17 residues.